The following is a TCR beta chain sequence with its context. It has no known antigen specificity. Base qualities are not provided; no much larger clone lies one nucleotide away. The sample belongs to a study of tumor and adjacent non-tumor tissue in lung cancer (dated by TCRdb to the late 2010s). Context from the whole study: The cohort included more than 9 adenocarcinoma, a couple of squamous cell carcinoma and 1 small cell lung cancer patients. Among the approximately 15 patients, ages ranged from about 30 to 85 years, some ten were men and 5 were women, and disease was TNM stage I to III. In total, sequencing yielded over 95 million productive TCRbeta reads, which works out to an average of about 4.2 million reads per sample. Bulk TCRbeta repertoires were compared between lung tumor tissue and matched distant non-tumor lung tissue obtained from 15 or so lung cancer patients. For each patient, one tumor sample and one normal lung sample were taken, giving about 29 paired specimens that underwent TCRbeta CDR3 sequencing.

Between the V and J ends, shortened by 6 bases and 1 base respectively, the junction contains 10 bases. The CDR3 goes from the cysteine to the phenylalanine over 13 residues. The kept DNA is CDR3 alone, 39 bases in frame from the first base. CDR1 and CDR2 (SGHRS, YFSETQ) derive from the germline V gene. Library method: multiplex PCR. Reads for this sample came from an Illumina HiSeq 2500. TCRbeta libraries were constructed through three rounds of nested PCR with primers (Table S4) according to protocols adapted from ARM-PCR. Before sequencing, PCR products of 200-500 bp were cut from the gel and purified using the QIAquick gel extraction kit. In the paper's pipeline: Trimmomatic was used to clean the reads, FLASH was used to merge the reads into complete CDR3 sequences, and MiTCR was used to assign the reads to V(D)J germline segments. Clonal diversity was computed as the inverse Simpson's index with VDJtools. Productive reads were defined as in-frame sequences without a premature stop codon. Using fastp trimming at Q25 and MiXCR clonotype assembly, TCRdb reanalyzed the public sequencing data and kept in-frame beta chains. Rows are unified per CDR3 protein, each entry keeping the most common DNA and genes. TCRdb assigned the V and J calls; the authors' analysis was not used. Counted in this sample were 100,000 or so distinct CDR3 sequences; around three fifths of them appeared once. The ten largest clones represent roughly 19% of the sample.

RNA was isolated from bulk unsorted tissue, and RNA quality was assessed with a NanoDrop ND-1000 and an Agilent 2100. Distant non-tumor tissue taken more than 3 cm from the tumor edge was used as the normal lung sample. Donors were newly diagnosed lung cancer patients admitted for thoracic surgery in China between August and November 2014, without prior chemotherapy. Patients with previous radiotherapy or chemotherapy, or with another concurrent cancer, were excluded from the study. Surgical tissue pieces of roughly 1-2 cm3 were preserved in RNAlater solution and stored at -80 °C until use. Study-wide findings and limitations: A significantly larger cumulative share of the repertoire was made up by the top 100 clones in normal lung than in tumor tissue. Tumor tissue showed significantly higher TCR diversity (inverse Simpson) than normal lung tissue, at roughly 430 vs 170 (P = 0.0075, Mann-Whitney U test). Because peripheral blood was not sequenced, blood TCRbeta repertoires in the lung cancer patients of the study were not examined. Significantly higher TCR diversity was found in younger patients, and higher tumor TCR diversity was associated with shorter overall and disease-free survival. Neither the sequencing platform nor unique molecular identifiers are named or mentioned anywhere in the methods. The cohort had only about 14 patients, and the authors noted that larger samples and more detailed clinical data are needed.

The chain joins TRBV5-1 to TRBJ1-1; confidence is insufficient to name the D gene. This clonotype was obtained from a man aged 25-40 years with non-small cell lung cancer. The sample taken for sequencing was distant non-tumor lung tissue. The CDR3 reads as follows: CASTPPGNTEAFF. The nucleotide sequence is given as TGCGCCAGCACCCCGCCAGGGAACACTGAAGCTTTCTTT.